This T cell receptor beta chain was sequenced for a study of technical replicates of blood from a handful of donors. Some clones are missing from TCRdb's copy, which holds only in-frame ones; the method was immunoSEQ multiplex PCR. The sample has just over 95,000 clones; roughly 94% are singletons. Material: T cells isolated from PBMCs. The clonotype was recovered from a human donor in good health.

The CDR3 DNA is TGTGCCAGTAGTAAACCTAGCGGGAGTTGGACCGGGGAGCTGTTTTTT. Protein sequence: CASSKPSGSWTGELFF. J is TRBJ2-2 and V is TRBV19; 10 bases map to TRBD2. Germline CDR1 and CDR2: LNHDA and SQIVND (reference sequence). This CDR3 spans 16 amino acids. Unmatched junction bases numbered 7, after V lost 4 bases and J lost 5 bases.